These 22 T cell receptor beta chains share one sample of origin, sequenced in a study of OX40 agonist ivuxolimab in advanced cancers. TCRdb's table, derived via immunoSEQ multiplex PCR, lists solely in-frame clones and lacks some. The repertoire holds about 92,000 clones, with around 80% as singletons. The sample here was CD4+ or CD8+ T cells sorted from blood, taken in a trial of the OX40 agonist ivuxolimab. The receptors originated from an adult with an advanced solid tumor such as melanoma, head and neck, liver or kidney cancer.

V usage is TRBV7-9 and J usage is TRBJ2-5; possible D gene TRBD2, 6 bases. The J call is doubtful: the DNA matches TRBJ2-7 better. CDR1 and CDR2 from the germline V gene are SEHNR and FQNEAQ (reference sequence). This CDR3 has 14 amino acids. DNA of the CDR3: TGTGCCAGCAGCCCTGATACTAGCTCCATCGAGCAGTACTTC. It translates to CASSPDTSSIEQYF.

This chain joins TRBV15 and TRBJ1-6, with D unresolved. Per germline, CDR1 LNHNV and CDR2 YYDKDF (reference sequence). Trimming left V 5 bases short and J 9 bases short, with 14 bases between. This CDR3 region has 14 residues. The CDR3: CATSRTTEASPLHF. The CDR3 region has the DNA TGTGCCACCAGCCGGACGACGGAGGCTTCACCCCTCCACTTT.

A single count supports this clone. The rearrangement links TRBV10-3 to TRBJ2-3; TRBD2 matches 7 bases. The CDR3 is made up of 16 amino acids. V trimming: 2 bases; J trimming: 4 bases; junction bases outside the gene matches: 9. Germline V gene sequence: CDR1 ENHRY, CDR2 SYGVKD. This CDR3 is CAISEDGSGVADTQYF. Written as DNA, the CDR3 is TGTGCCATCAGTGAGGATGGGAGCGGGGTTGCAGATACGCAGTATTTT.

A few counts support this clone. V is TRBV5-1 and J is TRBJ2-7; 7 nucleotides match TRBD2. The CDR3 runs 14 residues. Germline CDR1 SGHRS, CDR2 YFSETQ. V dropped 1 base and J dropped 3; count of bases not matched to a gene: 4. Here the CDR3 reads CASSLWTSGYEQYF. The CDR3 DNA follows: TGCGCCAGCAGCTTGTGGACTAGTGGCTACGAGCAGTACTTC.

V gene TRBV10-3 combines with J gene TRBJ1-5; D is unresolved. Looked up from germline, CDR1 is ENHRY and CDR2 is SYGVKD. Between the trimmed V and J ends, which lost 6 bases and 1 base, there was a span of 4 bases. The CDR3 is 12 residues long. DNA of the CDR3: TGTGCCATCAGGAGCAGCAATCAGCCCCAGCATTTT. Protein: CAIRSSNQPQHF.

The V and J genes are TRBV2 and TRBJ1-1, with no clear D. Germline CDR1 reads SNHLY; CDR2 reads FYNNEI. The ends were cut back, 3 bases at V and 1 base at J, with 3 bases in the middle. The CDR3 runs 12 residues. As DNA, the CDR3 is TGTGCCAGCAGTGACAGGAACACTGAAGCTTTCTTT. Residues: CASSDRNTEAFF.

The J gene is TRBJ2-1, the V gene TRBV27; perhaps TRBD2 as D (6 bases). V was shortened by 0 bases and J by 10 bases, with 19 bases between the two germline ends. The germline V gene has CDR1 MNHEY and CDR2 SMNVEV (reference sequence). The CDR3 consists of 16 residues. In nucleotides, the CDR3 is TGTGCCAGCAGTTTATCTCTTCGATGGGGGGAGACAGAGCAGTTCTTC. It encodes CASSLSLRWGETEQFF.

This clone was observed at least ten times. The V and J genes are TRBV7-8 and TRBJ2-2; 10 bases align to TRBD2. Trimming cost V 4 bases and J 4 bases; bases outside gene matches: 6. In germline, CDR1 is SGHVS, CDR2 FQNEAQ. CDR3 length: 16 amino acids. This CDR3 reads CASSSLAGAATGELFF. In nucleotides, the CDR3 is TGTGCCAGCAGCTCTCTAGCGGGGGCCGCCACCGGGGAGCTGTTTTTT.

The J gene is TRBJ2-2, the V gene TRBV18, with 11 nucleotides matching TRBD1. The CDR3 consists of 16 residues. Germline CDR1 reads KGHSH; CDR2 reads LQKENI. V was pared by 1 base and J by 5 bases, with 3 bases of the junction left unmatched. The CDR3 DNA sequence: TGTGCCAGCTCACCACTCGGACAGGGGGCTACCGGGGAGCTGTTTTTT. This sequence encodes CASSPLGQGATGELFF.

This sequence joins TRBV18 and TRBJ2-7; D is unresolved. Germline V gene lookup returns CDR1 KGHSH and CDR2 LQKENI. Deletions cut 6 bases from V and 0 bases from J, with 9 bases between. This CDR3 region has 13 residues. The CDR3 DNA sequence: TGTGCCAGCTCTGACCTGAGCTCCTACGAGCAGTACTTC. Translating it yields CASSDLSSYEQYF.

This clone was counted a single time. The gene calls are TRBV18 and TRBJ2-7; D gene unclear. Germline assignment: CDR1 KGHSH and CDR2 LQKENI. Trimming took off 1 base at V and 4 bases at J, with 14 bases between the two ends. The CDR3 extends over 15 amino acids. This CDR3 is CASSPLDGLGYEQYF. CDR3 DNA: TGTGCCAGCTCACCACTGGACGGTCTTGGGTACGAGCAGTACTTC.

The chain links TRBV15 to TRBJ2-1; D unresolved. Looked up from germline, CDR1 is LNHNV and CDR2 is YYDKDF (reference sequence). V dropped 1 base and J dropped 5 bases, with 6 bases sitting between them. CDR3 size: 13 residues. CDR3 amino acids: CATSRGLDNEQFF. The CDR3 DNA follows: TGTGCCACCAGCAGAGGACTGGACAATGAGCAGTTCTTC.

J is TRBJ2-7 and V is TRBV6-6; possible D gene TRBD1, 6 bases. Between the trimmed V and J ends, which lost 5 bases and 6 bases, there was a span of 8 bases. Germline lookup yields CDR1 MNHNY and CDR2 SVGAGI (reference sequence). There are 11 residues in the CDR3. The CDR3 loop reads CASSRGSEQYF. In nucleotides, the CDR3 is TGTGCCAGCAGTAGGGGGTCCGAGCAGTACTTC.

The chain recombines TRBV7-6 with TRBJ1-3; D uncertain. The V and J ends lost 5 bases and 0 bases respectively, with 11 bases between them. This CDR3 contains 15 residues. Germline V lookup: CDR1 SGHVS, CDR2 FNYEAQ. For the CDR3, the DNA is TGTGCCAGCAGCCCCATCACCCTCTCTGGAAACACCATATATTTT. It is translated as CASSPITLSGNTIYF.

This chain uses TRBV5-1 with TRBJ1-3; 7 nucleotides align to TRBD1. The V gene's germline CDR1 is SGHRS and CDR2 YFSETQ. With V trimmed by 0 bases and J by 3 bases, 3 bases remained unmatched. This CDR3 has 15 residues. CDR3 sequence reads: CASSLGQGVGNTIYF. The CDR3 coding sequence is TGCGCCAGCAGCTTGGGACAGGGAGTTGGAAACACCATATATTTT.

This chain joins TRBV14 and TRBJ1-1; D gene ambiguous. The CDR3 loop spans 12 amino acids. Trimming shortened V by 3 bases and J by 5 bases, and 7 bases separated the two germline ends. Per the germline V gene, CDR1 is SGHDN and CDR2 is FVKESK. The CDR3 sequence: CASSQGRTEAFF. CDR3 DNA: TGTGCCAGCAGCCAGGGGAGGACTGAAGCTTTCTTT.

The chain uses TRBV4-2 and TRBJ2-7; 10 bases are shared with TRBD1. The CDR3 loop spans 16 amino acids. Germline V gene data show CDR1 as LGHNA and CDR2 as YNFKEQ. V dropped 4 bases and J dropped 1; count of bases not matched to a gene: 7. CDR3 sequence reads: CASSPMTGGASYEQYF. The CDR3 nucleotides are TGTGCCAGCAGCCCCATGACAGGGGGCGCTTCCTACGAGCAGTACTTC.

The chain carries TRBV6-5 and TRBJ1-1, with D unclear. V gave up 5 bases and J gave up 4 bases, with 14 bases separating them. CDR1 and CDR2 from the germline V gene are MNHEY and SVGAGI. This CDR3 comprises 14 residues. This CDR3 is CASSPGPLLTEAFF. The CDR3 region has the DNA TGTGCCAGCAGTCCGGGCCCCCTCCTCACTGAAGCTTTCTTT.

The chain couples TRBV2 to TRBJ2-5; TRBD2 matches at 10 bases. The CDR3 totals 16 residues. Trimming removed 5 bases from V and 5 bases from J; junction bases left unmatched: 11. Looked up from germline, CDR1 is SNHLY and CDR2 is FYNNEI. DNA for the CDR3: TGTGCCAGCAGTAAGACTAGCGGGCACGGGGGGGAGACCCAGTACTTC. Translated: CASSKTSGHGGETQYF. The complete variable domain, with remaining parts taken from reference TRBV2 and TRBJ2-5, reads EPEVTQTPSHQVTQMGQEVILRCVPISNHLYFYWYRQILGQKVEFLVSFYNNEISEKSEIFDDQFSVERPDGSNFTLKIRSTKLEDSAMYFCASSKTSGHGGETQYFGPGTRLLVL.

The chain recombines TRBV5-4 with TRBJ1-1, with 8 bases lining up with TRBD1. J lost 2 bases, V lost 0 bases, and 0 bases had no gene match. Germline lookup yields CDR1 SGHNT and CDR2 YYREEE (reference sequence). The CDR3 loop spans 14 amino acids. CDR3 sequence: CASSLAGGNTEAFF. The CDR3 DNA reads TGTGCCAGCAGCTTGGCAGGGGGCAACACTGAAGCTTTCTTT.

The CDR3 is CASSFLTVGEGYTF. DNA for the CDR3: TGTGCCAGCAGCTTCCTGACCGTGGGAGAAGGCTACACCTTC. J is TRBJ1-2 and V is TRBV5-4, with D unclear. The CDR3 is 14 residues long. The germline V and J ends were trimmed by 2 bases and 8 bases, with 16 bases remaining between them. Germline V gene data show CDR1 as SGHNT and CDR2 as YYREEE (reference sequence).

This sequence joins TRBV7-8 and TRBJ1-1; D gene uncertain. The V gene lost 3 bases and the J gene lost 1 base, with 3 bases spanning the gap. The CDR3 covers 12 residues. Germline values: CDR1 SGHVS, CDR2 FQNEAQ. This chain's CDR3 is CASSFPNTEAFF. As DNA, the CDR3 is TGTGCCAGCAGCTTTCCGAACACTGAAGCTTTCTTT.